This T cell receptor beta chain was observed in a study of cytomegalovirus exposure and HLA in healthy donors. Study-wide background: From donors who were HLA-typed, an early data release held 80 million to 85 million unique TCRs. Among 398 genotyped donors, about 83% fell in the Caucasian-associated ancestry cluster. Points from the study as a whole: Later on, an analysis tied under 20,000 TCR beta sequences to HLA alleles at 0.05 false discovery rate. Based on reports, TCR beta sequences accurately predicted HLA-A and HLA-B alleles for most subjects.

V lost 10 bases, J lost 0 bases, and 7 bases lay in between. There are 12 residues in the CDR3. Germline V CDR1 and CDR2: ENHRY, SYGVKD. About this clone: The target antigen is unknown.

PCR used 60 Vbeta primers and 13 Jbeta primers. Sequencing used immunoSEQ multiplex PCR; TCRdb keeps in-frame clones, though not all of them. The data contain about 210,000 clones, approximately 80% of them singletons. The sequence derives from a woman in her 30s in good health and CMV-seropositive. What was sequenced was PBMCs. The rearrangement links TRBV10-3 to TRBJ2-1; D gene uncertain. CDR3 in DNA: TGTGCCACCCGGAGCTCCTACAATGAGCAGTTCTTC. This encodes CATRSSYNEQFF.